The clone carrying this T cell receptor (beta chain) is classed as medium-sized. The CDR3 has 16 residues. Trimming left V 6 bases short and J 7 bases short, with 24 bases between. Per the germline V gene, CDR1 is MNHNS and CDR2 is SASEGT. TCRdb ran MiXCR on the PCR reads. The sample includes tens of thousands of clones, approximately 26% of them seen just once. This record belongs to a study of metastatic and nonmetastatic thyroid tumors. Prior to thyroid surgery, none of the patients had received any treatment. Sequencing was done on a sample of blood. This TCR derives from a female donor with papillary thyroid cancer or a benign thyroid nodule (not recorded which). Some clones in this sample may be carry-over from other donors' samples. J is TRBJ1-2 and V is TRBV6-1; D unresolved. CDR3 sequence reads: CASSLSYAGPLGGYTF. CDR3 nucleotide sequence: TGTGCCAGCAGCCTATCCTACGCCGGGCCCTTAGGTGGCTACACCTTC.